What follows are 15 T cell receptor beta chains derived from one specimen sequenced in a study of identical twins. MiXCR, applied by TCRdb to the 5' RACE reads, yields one record per CDR3 protein. The repertoire holds about 460,000 distinct CDR3 sequences, with 14% as singletons. The same sample was also used in a study of yellow fever vaccine responses in identical twins.

Sequencing was done on a sample of CD4+ T cells sorted from blood. All receptors come from a woman aged 18-29 years in good health.

The rearrangement links TRBV7-2 to TRBJ2-7; tentatively, D is TRBD1 (6 bases). Germline V CDR1 and CDR2: SGHTA, FQGNSA. The CDR3 totals 14 residues. The V gene lost 1 base and the J gene lost 4 bases, with 11 bases spanning the gap. The CDR3 DNA sequence: TGTGCCAGCAGCTTAGTGTCTCAGGGGTACGAGCAGTACTTC. This gives the protein CASSLVSQGYEQYF.

This chain uses TRBV5-1 with TRBJ2-5; D ambiguous. Between the trimmed V and J ends, which lost 2 bases and 5 bases, there was a span of 10 bases. The CDR3 totals 13 residues. Germline V gene data show CDR1 as SGHRS and CDR2 as YFSETQ. CDR3 sequence reads: CASSLLTVETQYF. In nucleotides, the CDR3 is TGCGCCAGCAGCTTACTGACGGTGGAGACCCAGTACTTC.

This chain connects TRBV9 to TRBJ2-3, with D tentatively TRBD1 (6 bases). Per germline, CDR1 SGDLS and CDR2 YYNGEE. CDR3 length equals 13 residues. Trimming pared 5 bases from V and 6 bases from J, leaving 13 bases between. CDR3 in amino acids: CASSLGAVDTQYF. The CDR3 coding sequence is TGTGCCAGCAGTCTGGGGGCGGTGGATACGCAGTATTTT.

This clonotype was observed a handful of times. The chain combines TRBV7-3 with TRBJ2-3; possible D gene TRBD2, 6 bases. CDR1 and CDR2 from the germline V gene are SGHTA and FQGTGA. The CDR3 runs 15 residues. The V end was cut by 2 bases, the J end by 2 bases, with 11 bases between. CDR3 sequence: CASSLAGSYTDTQYF. As DNA, the CDR3 is TGTGCCAGCAGCTTAGCGGGGAGTTACACAGATACGCAGTATTTT.

V usage is TRBV19 and J usage is TRBJ2-2; 8 bases agree with TRBD1. With 7 bases clipped from V and 3 bases from J, the junction kept 7 bases outside the gene matches. The CDR3 runs 15 residues. Per the germline V gene, CDR1 is LNHDA and CDR2 is SQIVND (reference sequence). In DNA form, the CDR3 reads TGTGCCAGTACCCCAGGGGGCAGTGACACCGGGGAGCTGTTTTTT. It yields the protein CASTPGGSDTGELFF.

This chain uses TRBV20-1 with TRBJ2-1; weak D call: TRBD1 (6 bases). The CDR3 totals 18 residues. Per germline, CDR1 DFQATT and CDR2 SNEGSKA (reference sequence). The ends were cut back, 0 bases at V and 5 bases at J, with 23 bases in the middle. The CDR3 DNA follows: TGCAGTGCTAGAGATCCGGTTGGACAGAAACAACAGAACAATGAGCAGTTCTTC. This translates into CSARDPVGQKQQNNEQFF.

This clonotype was seen repeatedly, ten times or more. This chain connects TRBV7-2 to TRBJ2-3; 11 bases map to TRBD1. CDR1 is SGHTA, CDR2 FQGNSA, per germline. The junction had 4 bases not matched to a gene; V was cut back by 5 bases and J by 3 bases. The CDR3 contains 15 residues. CDR3 sequence: CASSRRDRGTDTQYF. The CDR3 DNA reads TGTGCCAGCAGCCGCCGGGACAGGGGGACAGATACGCAGTATTTT. Based on the CDR3 plus reference TRBV7-2 and TRBJ2-3, the full variable domain is GAGVSQSPSNKVTEKGKDVELRCDPISGHTALYWYRQSLGQGLEFLIYFQGNSAPDKSGLPSDRFSAERTGGSVSTLTIQRTQQEDSAVYLCASSRRDRGTDTQYFGPGTRLTVL.

This clonotype has a handful of counts. This chain connects TRBV6-2 or TRBV6-3 to TRBJ1-5; a possible D gene is TRBD1 (6 bases). The CDR3 sequence is 15 residues long. Trimming took off 7 bases at V and 1 base at J, with 14 bases between the two ends. Germline CDR1 and CDR2: MNHEY and SVGEGT. DNA for the CDR3: TGTGCCAGCATCGAACAGGGAAGAAGCAATCAGCCCCAGCATTTT. As protein: CASIEQGRSNQPQHF.

Only a few counts were recorded for this clonotype. The V call is TRBV7-9, the J call TRBJ2-7, with D possibly being TRBD2 (5 bases). The CDR3 covers 12 residues. Trimming removed 1 base from V and 7 bases from J, with 8 bases in between. The V gene's germline CDR1 is SEHNR and CDR2 FQNEAQ (reference sequence). The CDR3 DNA is TGTGCCAGCAGCTTAGGGGGAGTAGAGCAGTACTTC. Protein: CASSLGGVEQYF.

In this sample, this clonotype turned up a few times. The chain employs TRBV19 and TRBJ1-2; D call uncertain. The germline CDR1 and CDR2 sequences are LNHDA and SQIVND (reference sequence). The CDR3 covers 14 residues. V lost 5 bases and J 0 bases, leaving 10 bases between the germline ends. Here the CDR3 DNA reads TGTGCCAGTAGTGGAGAGAGAGCTAACTATGGCTACACCTTC. This codes for CASSGERANYGYTF.

The chain joins TRBV15 to TRBJ2-3; TRBD2 aligns across 12 bases. CDR3 length equals 18 residues. V trimming: 0 bases; J trimming: 3 bases; junction bases outside the gene matches: 7. Germline V gives CDR1 LNHNV, CDR2 YYDKDF (reference sequence). DNA for the CDR3: TGTGCCACCAGCAGAGATACGCGGACTAGCGGGGATACAGATACGCAGTATTTT. Protein: CATSRDTRTSGDTDTQYF.

This clonotype was seen only a few times. The chain carries TRBV27 and TRBJ2-7; weak D call: TRBD1 (6 bases). Per the germline V gene, CDR1 is MNHEY and CDR2 is SMNVEV (reference sequence). Trimming took 5 bases from V and 2 from J, leaving 16 bases between them. CDR3 length equals 15 residues. The CDR3 loop reads CASSRSPSGAYEQYF. The CDR3 DNA reads as TGTGCCAGCAGTCGAAGCCCTTCAGGGGCCTACGAGCAGTACTTC.

This clonotype came up a few times. The chain recombines TRBV30 with TRBJ1-1, with D perhaps TRBD1 (6 bases). The CDR3 contains 13 residues. Germline V gives CDR1 GTSNPN, CDR2 SVGIG (reference sequence). V gave up 5 bases and J gave up 1 base, with 11 bases separating them. The CDR3 bases are TGTGCCTGGGGACAGCAAGAGAACACTGAAGCTTTCTTT. Translation: CAWGQQENTEAFF.

J is TRBJ2-3 and V is TRBV24-1; possible D gene TRBD2, 5 bases. Trimming took 4 bases from V and 2 from J, leaving 12 bases between them. Germline CDR1 and CDR2: KGHDR and SFDVKD. The CDR3 covers 15 residues. CDR3 nucleotide sequence: TGTGCCACCAGTGACCCCGGAGGAGACACAGATACGCAGTATTTT. Amino acid sequence: CATSDPGGDTDTQYF.

V gene TRBV6-2 or TRBV6-3 combines with J gene TRBJ1-2; 8 positions match TRBD1. V dropped 8 bases and J dropped 4; count of bases not matched to a gene: 3. The V gene's germline CDR1 is MNHEY and CDR2 SVGEGT. This CDR3 has 12 amino acids. Here the CDR3 DNA reads TGTGCCAGCCGTACAGGGGGCTATGGCTACACCTTC. Protein product: CASRTGGYGYTF.